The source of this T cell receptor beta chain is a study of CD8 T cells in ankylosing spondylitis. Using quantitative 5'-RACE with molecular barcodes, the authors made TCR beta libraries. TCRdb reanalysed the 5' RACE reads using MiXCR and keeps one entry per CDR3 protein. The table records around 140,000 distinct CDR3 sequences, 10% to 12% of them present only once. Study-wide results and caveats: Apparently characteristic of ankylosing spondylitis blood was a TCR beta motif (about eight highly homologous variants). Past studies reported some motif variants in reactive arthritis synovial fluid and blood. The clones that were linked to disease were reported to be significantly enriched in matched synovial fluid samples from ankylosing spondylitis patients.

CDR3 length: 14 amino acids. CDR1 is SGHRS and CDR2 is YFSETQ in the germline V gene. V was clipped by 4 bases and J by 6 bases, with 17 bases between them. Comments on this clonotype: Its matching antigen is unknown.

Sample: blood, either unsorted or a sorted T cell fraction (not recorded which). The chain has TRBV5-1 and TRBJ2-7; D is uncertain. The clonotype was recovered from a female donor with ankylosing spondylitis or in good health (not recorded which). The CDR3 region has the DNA TGCGCCAGCAGCCCCGGAACGGCGTTAGCCGAGCAGTACTTC. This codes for CASSPGTALAEQYF.